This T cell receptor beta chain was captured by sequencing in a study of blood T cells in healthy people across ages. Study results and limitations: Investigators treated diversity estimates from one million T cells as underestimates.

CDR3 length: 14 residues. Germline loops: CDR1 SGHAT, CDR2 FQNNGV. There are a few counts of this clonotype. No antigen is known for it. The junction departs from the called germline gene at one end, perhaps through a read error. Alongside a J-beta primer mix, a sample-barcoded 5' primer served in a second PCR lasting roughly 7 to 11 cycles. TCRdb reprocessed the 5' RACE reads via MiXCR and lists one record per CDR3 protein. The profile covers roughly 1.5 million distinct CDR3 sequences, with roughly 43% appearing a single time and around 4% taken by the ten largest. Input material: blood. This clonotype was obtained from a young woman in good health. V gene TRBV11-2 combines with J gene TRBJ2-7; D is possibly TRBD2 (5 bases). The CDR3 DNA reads TGTGCCAGCAGCTTAGTCCGGGCTAGCTACGAGCGGTACTTC. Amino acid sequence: CASSLVRASYERYF.